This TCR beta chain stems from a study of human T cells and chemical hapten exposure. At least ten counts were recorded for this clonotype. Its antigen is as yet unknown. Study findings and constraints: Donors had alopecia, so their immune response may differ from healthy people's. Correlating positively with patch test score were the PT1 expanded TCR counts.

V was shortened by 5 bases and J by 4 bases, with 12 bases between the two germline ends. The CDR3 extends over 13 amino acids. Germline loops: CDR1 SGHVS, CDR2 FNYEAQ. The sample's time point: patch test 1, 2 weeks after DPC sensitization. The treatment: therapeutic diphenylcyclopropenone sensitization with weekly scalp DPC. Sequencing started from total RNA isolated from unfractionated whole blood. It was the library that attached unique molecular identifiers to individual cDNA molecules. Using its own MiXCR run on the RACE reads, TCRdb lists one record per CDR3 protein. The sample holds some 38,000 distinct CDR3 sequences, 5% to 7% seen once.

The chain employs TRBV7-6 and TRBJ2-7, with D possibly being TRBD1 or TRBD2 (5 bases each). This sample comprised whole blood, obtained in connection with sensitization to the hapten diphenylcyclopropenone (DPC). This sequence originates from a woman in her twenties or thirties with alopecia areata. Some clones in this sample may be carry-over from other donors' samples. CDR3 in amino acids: CASSPRWGYEQYF. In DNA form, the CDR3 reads TGTGCCAGCAGCCCCCGATGGGGGTACGAGCAGTACTTC.